This T cell receptor (beta chain) appears in the sequencing data of a study of blood T cells in healthy people across ages. General study findings and limits: Reliance upon unsorted PBMCs precluded definitive naive versus antigen-experienced comparison.

A J-beta primer mix and a sample-barcoded 5' primer were used in a second PCR of about 7 to 11 cycles. Researchers report that a template-switch adaptor with 12 random nucleotides tagged each cDNA molecule. Sequencing yielded, for each sample, at least 2.5 million paired-end reads carrying CDR3. TCRdb re-called the 5' RACE reads through MiXCR, storing one row per CDR3 protein. The repertoire holds 800,000 to 1,300,000 distinct CDR3 sequences, with less than 25% as singletons. As to this clonotype: Its specificity is unknown.

CDR1 is SEHNR, CDR2 FQNEAQ, per germline (reference sequence). The CDR3 totals 16 residues. Trimming took 4 bases from V and 2 from J; bases not matched to a gene: 7. The data also belong to a second study, concerning T cells of mothers and their children. From that paper: It was related mother-child pairs that showed slightly higher overlap than unrelated pairs, without reaching significance.

This rearrangement joins TRBV7-9 to TRBJ2-7, with 11 bases aligning to TRBD1. Sequencing was carried out using blood. The receptor was isolated from a girl aged 2-10 years in good health. CDR3 DNA sequence: TGTGCCAGCAGCTCAGGGGGACAGGGGGTCACCTACGAGCAGTACTTC. Protein sequence: CASSSGGQGVTYEQYF.